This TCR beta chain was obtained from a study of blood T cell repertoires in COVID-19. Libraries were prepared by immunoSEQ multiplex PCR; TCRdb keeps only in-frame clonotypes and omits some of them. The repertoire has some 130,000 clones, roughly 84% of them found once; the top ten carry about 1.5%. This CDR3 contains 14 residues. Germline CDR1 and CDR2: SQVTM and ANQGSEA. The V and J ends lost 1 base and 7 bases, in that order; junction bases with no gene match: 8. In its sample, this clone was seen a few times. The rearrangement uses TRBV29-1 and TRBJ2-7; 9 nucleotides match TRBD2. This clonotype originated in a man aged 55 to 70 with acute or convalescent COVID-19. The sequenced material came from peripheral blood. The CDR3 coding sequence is TGCAGCGTTGAAGGGGTAGCGGGAGCGGGTGAGCAGTACTTC. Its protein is CSVEGVAGAGEQYF.